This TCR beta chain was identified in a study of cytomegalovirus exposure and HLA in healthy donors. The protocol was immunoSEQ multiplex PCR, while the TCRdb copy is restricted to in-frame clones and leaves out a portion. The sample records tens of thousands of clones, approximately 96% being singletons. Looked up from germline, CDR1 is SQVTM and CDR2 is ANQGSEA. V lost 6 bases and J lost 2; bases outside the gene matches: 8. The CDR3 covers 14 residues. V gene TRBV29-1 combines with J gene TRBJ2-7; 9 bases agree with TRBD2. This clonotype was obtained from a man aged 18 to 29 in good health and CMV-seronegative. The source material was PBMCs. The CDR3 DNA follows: TGCAGCGTCCCGGGGACTAGCCGCCCCTACGAGCAGTACTTC. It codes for CSVPGTSRPYEQYF.